These T cell receptor beta chains were read from a single sample in a study of graft-versus-host responses after intestinal transplantation. Assay: immunoSEQ multiplex PCR; the TCRdb copy retains only in-frame clones and omits some. The data show some 110,000 clones, approximately 90% seen once. Their antigens remain unidentified. Sequences were derived from unstimulated CD4+ T cells sorted from spleen or lymph node cells, sampled before transplant. The receptors stem from a human donor who was the organ donor for an intestinal transplant. Both conserved end residues are part of each CDR3.

cdr3_aa: CASSLDRGNEKLFF
v_call: TRBV5-6
j_call: TRBJ1-4

cdr3_aa: CASSVDRGTEAFF
v_call: TRBV9
j_call: TRBJ1-1

cdr3_aa: CSVEQRSGANVLTF
v_call: TRBV29-1
j_call: TRBJ2-6

cdr3_aa: CASSVDARGWETQYF
v_call: TRBV9
j_call: TRBJ2-5

cdr3_aa: CASGGTSGGQETQYF
v_call: TRBV6-1
j_call: TRBJ2-5

cdr3_aa: CASSSTGSNYGYTF
v_call: TRBV5-1
j_call: TRBJ1-2

cdr3_aa: CASSFSGTGGGTQFF
v_call: TRBV6-5
j_call: TRBJ2-1

cdr3_aa: CASSLVTVGGYEQYF
v_call: TRBV5-1
j_call: TRBJ2-7

cdr3_aa: CASSIEGQGTQYF
v_call: TRBV19
j_call: TRBJ2-5

cdr3_aa: CASSYAETQYF
v_call: TRBV6-6
j_call: TRBJ2-5

cdr3_aa: CATSTLLASEQYF
v_call: TRBV15
j_call: TRBJ2-7

cdr3_aa: CASRGVGLNTEAFF
v_call: TRBV6-6
j_call: TRBJ1-1

cdr3_aa: CASTIRGGNEQYF
v_call: TRBV19
j_call: TRBJ2-7

cdr3_aa: CASSTQGGYNEQFF
v_call: TRBV18
j_call: TRBJ2-1

cdr3_aa: CASSPTGGYGYTF
v_call: TRBV18
j_call: TRBJ1-2

cdr3_aa: CASSILGTGNYEQYF
v_call: TRBV27
j_call: TRBJ2-7

cdr3_aa: CASRRGGLSSTDTQYF
v_call: TRBV9
j_call: TRBJ2-3

cdr3_aa: CASSLAGLAGGPVEQYF
v_call: TRBV7-9
j_call: TRBJ2-7

cdr3_aa: CASNWEGVDTQYF
v_call: TRBV5-1
j_call: TRBJ2-3

cdr3_aa: CASSPGQGASTDTQYF
v_call: TRBV7-2
j_call: TRBJ2-3

cdr3_aa: CASSYRDTDTQYF
v_call: TRBV6-6
j_call: TRBJ2-3

cdr3_aa: CASSEIAGNTIYF
v_call: TRBV6-1
j_call: TRBJ1-3

cdr3_aa: CASSDSLTGGDEQFF
v_call: TRBV25-1
j_call: TRBJ2-1

cdr3_aa: CASSLLAGTNTEAFF
v_call: TRBV11-2
j_call: TRBJ1-1

cdr3_aa: CASRGPPRGTQHF
v_call: TRBV2
j_call: TRBJ2-5

cdr3_aa: CASSLSGVSYEQYF
v_call: TRBV7-2
j_call: TRBJ2-7

cdr3_aa: CARSALCGAGNRPYEQYF
v_call: TRBV5-3
j_call: TRBJ2-7

cdr3_aa: CSAEGDQPQHF
v_call: TRBV20-1
j_call: TRBJ1-5

cdr3_aa: CASSDSSTDTQYF
v_call: TRBV2
j_call: TRBJ2-3

cdr3_aa: CATYEAGNEQYF
v_call: TRBV28
j_call: TRBJ2-7

cdr3_aa: CAISSGQRSTDTQYF
v_call: TRBV10-3
j_call: TRBJ2-3

cdr3_aa: CASRLTGSGNTIYF
v_call: TRBV19
j_call: TRBJ1-3